Presented here are 8 T cell receptor beta chains from one specimen sequenced in a study of blood T cells in healthy people across ages. PCR was performed a second time for about 7 to 12 cycles using a sample-barcoded 5' primer and a J-beta primer mix. In TCRdb, the 5' RACE reads were re-called with MiXCR into one record per CDR3 protein. The sample carries around 1,500,000 distinct CDR3 sequences, about 40% recorded once. The material sequenced was blood. Receptor source: a woman aged 18-30 years in good health.

This clonotype was recorded only once. J is TRBJ2-1 and V is TRBV2, with D unresolved. Germline V CDR1 and CDR2: SNHLY, FYNNEI. V was pared by 1 base and J by 7 bases, with 14 bases between. This CDR3 is 15 amino acids long. The CDR3 bases are TGTGCCAGCAGTGAAGGTGGAATCATAAATAATGAGCAGTTCTTC. It yields the protein CASSEGGIINNEQFF.

The rearrangement links TRBV10-3 to TRBJ2-2; 10 bases are shared with TRBD2. The CDR3 runs 14 residues. The V segment lost 7 bases and the J segment 5 bases; nucleotides outside the gene matches: 4. Germline CDR1 is ENHRY and CDR2 is SYGVKD. This CDR3 is CAINPSGGTGELFF. CDR3 sequence (DNA): TGTGCCATCAACCCTAGCGGGGGTACCGGGGAGCTGTTTTTT.

This clonotype showed up just a few times. The chain carries TRBV6-2 or TRBV6-3 and TRBJ2-7; 8 bases agree with TRBD1. V dropped 7 bases and J dropped 7; count of bases not matched to a gene: 21. Per germline, CDR1 MNHEY and CDR2 SVGEGT. This CDR3 has 17 amino acids. CDR3 amino acids: CASIVLRSGGRYNEQYF. CDR3 DNA sequence: TGTGCCAGCATCGTTTTACGTTCAGGGGGCCGCTACAATGAGCAGTACTTC.

The table lists this clonotype with a few counts. The chain combines TRBV6-1 with TRBJ1-1; tentative D call: TRBD1 (6 bases). Germline CDR1 reads MNHNS; CDR2 reads SASEGT. V dropped 6 bases and J dropped 2 bases, with 10 bases sitting between them. The CDR3 loop spans 13 amino acids. CDR3 in DNA: TGTGCCAGCAGCGGACAGACAAACACTGAAGCTTTCTTT. The encoded protein is CASSGQTNTEAFF.

This clonotype was seen only a few times. The V call is TRBV20-1, the J call TRBJ2-4; TRBD2 aligns across 15 bases. V was pared by 8 bases and J by 6 bases, with 17 bases of the junction left unmatched. CDR3 length: 18 residues. CDR1 is DFQATT and CDR2 is SNEGSKA in the germline V gene (reference sequence). CDR3 DNA: TGCAGTTCCCCATCGACCGGGACTAGCGGGAGGAAGGGAAACATTCAGTACTTC. Translation: CSSPSTGTSGRKGNIQYF.

This clonotype was observed a few times. The CDR3 DNA follows: TGTGCCAGCAGCCAAGTTCCTGGGGGGCAAAACATTCAGTACTTC. The encoded protein is CASSQVPGGQNIQYF. This chain joins TRBV3-1 and TRBJ2-4; D possibly uses TRBD1 or TRBD2 (6 bases each). CDR1 LGHDT and CDR2 YNNKEL come from the germline V gene (reference sequence). CDR3 length equals 15 residues. V gave up 1 base and J gave up 5 bases, with 12 bases separating them.

The J gene is TRBJ2-5, the V gene TRBV12-3 or TRBV12-4; maybe TRBD2 (6 bases). Trimming took 7 bases from V and 12 from J, leaving 15 bases between them. CDR3 length: 11 residues. DNA for the CDR3: TGTGCCAGCACCGACCGGGGGATTAAGTACTTC. Protein: CASTDRGIKYF.

The rearrangement uses TRBV6-1 and TRBJ2-2; possible D gene TRBD1, 6 bases. The V gene lost 7 bases and the J gene lost 3 bases, with 18 bases spanning the gap. There are 16 residues in the CDR3. The germline V gene has CDR1 MNHNS and CDR2 SASEGT. The CDR3 nucleotides read TGTGCCAGCAACCCCTTAACAGGGCGGGACACCGGGGAGCTGTTTTTT. Protein sequence: CASNPLTGRDTGELFF.